The clone carrying this T cell receptor beta chain was found a few times. Its antigen is as yet unknown. This sample was taken from a study of T cell repertoires in cytomegalovirus infection. As for the study in general: A matching HLA type, together with CMV infection, was signaled by public TCR beta signatures. General observations from the study: Public TCR beta family frequency separated CMV-and-HLA carriers, including in an independent cohort. HLA-C-restricted CMV clonotypes gave the most frequent clonotype in two of eight donors.

TCRdb reprocessed the reads via MiXCR and lists one record per CDR3 protein. The top ten clones hold about 9.4% of a sample with under 150,000 distinct CDR3 sequences, almost 9% of them seen once. Trimming took 1 base from V and 2 from J; bases not matched to a gene: 6. The CDR3 has 15 amino acids. Germline CDR1 DFQATT, CDR2 SNEGSKA (reference sequence). What was sequenced was PBMCs. The TCR sequence derives from a human donor in good health (CMV status not recorded). Some clones in this sample may be carry-over from other donors' samples. The gene calls are TRBV20-1 and TRBJ2-3; the match to TRBD2 covers 7 bases. The CDR3 protein is CSARGVLAATDTQYF. The CDR3 nucleotides are TGCAGTGCTAGAGGAGTCCTAGCGGCCACAGATACGCAGTATTTT.